This T cell receptor (beta chain) was obtained from a study of cytomegalovirus exposure and HLA in healthy donors. Study-level results: A later analysis linked 16,951 TCR beta sequences to HLA alleles at 0.05 false discovery rate. For most TCR beta V segments, an earlier analysis put the productive rate at about 87% or about 30% of the time.

PCR employed 60 Vbeta and 13 Jbeta primers. Assay: immunoSEQ multiplex PCR; the TCRdb copy retains only in-frame clones and omits some. The sample consists of 190,000 or so clones, roughly 83% of them appearing once. Everyone who donated was a healthy bone marrow donor. This clone is a singleton in its sample. Its target is unknown. Trimming left V 2 bases short and J 3 bases short, with 8 bases between. The germline gives CDR1 KGHSH, CDR2 LQKENI. The CDR3 contains 13 residues. Sequences were obtained from PBMCs. The V and J genes are TRBV18 and TRBJ2-7; no definite D call. The receptor was derived from a male donor in good health and CMV-seropositive. CDR3 nucleotides: TGTGCCAGCTCACCATCCGGTCGCTACGAGCAGTACTTC. It is translated as CASSPSGRYEQYF.